This TCR beta chain is from a study of cytomegalovirus exposure and HLA in healthy donors. Amplification used 60 Vbeta primers and 13 Jbeta primers. Sequencing was performed with immunoSEQ multiplex PCR; in TCRdb, only in-frame clones are kept and a portion is missing. The sample holds approximately 190,000 clones. Germline V gene data show CDR1 as SEHNR and CDR2 as FQNEAQ (reference sequence). V was pared by 5 bases and J by 3 bases, with 19 bases between. The CDR3 is 16 amino acids. The material sequenced was PBMCs. This clonotype was obtained from a boy between 5 and 17 years old in good health and CMV-seronegative. The chain carries TRBV7-9 and TRBJ1-1, with D uncertain. DNA for the CDR3: TGTGCCAGCAGCGAACTTCGCGCCGGGTGGGACACTGAAGCTTTCTTT. It translates to CASSELRAGWDTEAFF.